One T cell receptor (beta chain) is described in this entry. The data are from a study of blood T cell repertoires in COVID-19. This CDR3 is built from 15 residues. V trimming: 0 bases; J trimming: 8 bases; junction bases outside the gene matches: 10. Germline CDR1 and CDR2: SGHDT and YYEEEE. Profiling relied on immunoSEQ multiplex PCR, and the TCRdb table lists in-frame clones only, not all of them. The data contain 280,000 or so clones, nearly 90% of them seen just once; the ten biggest clones take up less than 10%. This TCR was sampled from a man younger than 35 with active or convalescent COVID-19. The genes are TRBV5-6 and TRBJ1-2, with 7 bases aligning to TRBD1. Sequencing was carried out using peripheral blood. The CDR3 loop is CASSLAMTGLEGYTF. CDR3 nucleotides: TGTGCCAGCAGCTTGGCCATGACAGGGTTGGAGGGCTACACCTTC.